Given below is one T cell receptor (beta chain) in context. Its antigen is as yet unknown. A much larger clone lies one base from this, so it may be a read error. V gave up 1 base and J gave up 4 bases, with 7 bases separating them. CDR3 length: 13 residues. Germline CDR1 SNHLY, CDR2 FYNNEI. This specimen comes from a study of blood T cells in healthy people across ages. A second roughly 6 to 11 cycle PCR used barcoded and J-beta primers. Every cDNA molecule bore a tag from a template-switch adaptor containing 12 random nucleotides. TCRdb re-called the 5' RACE reads with MiXCR, one entry per CDR3 protein. The sample holds hundreds of thousands of distinct CDR3 sequences, approximately 29% seen once. At least 6 million PBMCs were isolated per sample. Extracted total RNA amounted to at least 6 micrograms for each sample. General study findings and limits: PBMCs that were unsorted prevented a conclusive naive versus antigen-experienced comparison.

The chain combines TRBV2 with TRBJ1-2; possibly TRBD1 for D (5 bases). The sequence derives from a woman over 75 in good health. The sequenced sample was blood. CDR3 sequence: CASSEDRCYGYTF. Written as DNA, the CDR3 is TGTGCCAGCAGTGAAGACAGGTGCTATGGCTACACCTTC.